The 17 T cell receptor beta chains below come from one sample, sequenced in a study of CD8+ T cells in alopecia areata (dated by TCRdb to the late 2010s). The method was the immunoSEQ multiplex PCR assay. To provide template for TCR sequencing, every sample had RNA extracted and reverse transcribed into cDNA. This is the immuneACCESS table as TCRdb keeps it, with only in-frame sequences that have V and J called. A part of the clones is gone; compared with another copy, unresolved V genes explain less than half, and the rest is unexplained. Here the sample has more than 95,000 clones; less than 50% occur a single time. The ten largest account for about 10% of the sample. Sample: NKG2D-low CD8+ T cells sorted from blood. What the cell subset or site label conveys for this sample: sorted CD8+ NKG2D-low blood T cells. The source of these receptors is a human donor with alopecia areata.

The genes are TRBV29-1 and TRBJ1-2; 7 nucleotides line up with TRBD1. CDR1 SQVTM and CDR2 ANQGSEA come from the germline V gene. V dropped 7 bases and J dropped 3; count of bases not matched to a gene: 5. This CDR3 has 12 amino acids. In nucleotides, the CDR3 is TGCAGCGCCAGACAGGGTGACTATGGCTACACCTTC. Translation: CSARQGDYGYTF.

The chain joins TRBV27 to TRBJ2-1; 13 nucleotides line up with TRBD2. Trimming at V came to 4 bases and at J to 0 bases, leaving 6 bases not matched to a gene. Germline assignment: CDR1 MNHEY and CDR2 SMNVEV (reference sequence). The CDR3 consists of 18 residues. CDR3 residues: CASSSRLAGGTSYNEQFF. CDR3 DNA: TGTGCCAGCAGTTCGCGACTAGCGGGAGGTACCTCCTACAATGAGCAGTTCTTC.

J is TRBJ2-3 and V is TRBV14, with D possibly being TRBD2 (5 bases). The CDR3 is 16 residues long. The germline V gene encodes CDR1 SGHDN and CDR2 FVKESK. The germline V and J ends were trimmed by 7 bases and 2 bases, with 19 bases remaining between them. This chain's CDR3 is CASKCEDSYNTDTQYF. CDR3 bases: TGTGCCAGCAAATGTGAGGACTCCTACAACACAGATACGCAGTATTTT.

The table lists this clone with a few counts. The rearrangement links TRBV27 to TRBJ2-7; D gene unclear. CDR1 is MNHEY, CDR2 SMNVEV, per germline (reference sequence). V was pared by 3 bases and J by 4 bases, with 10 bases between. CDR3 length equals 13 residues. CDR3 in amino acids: CASSLVGRYEQYF. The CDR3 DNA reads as TGTGCCAGCAGTTTGGTCGGCCGGTACGAGCAGTACTTC.

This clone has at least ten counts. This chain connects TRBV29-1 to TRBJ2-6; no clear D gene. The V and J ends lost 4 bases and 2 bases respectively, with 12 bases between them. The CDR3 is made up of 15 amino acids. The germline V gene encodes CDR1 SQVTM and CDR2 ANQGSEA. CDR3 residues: CSVGSLTTGANVLTF. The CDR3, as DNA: TGCAGCGTTGGATCCCTTACAACTGGGGCCAACGTCCTGACTTTC.

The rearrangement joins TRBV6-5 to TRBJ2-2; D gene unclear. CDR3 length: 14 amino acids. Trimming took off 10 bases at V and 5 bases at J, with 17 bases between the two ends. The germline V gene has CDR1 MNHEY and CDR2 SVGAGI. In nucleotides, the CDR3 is TGTGCCACCTCCATCGGCAGCCTAACCGGGGAGCTGTTTTTT. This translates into CATSIGSLTGELFF.

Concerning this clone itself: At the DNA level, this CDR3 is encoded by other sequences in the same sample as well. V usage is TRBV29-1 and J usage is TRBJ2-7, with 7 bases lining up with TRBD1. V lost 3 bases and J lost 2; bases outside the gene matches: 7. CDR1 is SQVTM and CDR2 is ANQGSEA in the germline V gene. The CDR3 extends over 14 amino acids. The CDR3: CSVETGQETYEQYF. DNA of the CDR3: TGCAGCGTTGAGACAGGACAGGAGACCTACGAGCAGTACTTC.

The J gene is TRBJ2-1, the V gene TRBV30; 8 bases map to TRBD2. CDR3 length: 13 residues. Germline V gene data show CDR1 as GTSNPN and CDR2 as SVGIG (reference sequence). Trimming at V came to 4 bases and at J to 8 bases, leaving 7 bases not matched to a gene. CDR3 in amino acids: CAWTSGREDEQFF. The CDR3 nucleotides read TGTGCCTGGACGAGCGGGAGAGAGGATGAGCAGTTCTTC. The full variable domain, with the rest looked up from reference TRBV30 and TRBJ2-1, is SQTIHQWPATLVQPVGSPLSLECTVEGTSNPNLYWYRQAAGRGLQLLFYSVGIGQISSEVPQNLSASRPQDRQFILSSKKLLLSDSGFYLCAWTSGREDEQFFGPGTRLTVL.

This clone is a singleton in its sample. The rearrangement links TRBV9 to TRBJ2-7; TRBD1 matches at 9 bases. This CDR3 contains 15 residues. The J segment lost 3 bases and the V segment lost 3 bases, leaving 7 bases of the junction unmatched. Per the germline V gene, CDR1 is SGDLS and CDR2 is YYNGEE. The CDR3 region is CASSAGTGSFYEQYF. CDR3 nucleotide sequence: TGTGCCAGCAGCGCCGGGACAGGGTCCTTCTACGAGCAGTACTTC. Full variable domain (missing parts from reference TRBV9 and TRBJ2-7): DSGVTQTPKHLITATGQRVTLRCSPRSGDLSVYWYQQSLDQGLQFLIQYYNGEERAKGNILERFSAQQFPDLHSELNLSSLELGDSALYFCASSAGTGSFYEQYFGPGTRLTVT.

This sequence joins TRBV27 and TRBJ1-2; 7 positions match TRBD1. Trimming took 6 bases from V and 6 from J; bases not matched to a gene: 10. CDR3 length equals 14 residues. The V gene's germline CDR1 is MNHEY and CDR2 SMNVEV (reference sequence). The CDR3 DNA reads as TGTGCCAGCAGATCCCGGGACAGTGATGATGGCTACACCTTC. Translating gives CASRSRDSDDGYTF.

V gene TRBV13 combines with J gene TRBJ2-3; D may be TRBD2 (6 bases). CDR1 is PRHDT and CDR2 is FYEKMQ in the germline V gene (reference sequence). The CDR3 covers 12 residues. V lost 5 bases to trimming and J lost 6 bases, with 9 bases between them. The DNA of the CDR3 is TGTGCCAGCAGCCCTGGGAGGGATACGCAGTATTTT. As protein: CASSPGRDTQYF.

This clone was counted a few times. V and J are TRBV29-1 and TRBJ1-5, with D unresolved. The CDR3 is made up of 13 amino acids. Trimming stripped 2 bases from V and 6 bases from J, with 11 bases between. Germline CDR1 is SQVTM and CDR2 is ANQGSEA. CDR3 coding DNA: TGCAGCGTTGAAACGGGGTTTGGTCAGCCCCAGCATTTT. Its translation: CSVETGFGQPQHF.

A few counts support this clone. CDR3 nucleotides: TGCAGCGTTGAGCCGGGACAGGAAATCTACGAGCAGTACTTC. Translation: CSVEPGQEIYEQYF. The rearrangement links TRBV29-1 to TRBJ2-7, with 8 bases that match TRBD1. CDR3 length: 14 amino acids. CDR1 and CDR2 (germline): SQVTM, ANQGSEA. Unmatched junction bases numbered 7, after V lost 3 bases and J lost 3 bases.

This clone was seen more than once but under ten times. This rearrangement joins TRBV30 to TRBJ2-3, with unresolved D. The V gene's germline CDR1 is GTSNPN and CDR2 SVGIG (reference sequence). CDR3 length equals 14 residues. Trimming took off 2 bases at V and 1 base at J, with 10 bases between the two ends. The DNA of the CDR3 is TGTGCCTGGAGTTTAGGGCGAGGCACAGATACGCAGTATTTT. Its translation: CAWSLGRGTDTQYF.

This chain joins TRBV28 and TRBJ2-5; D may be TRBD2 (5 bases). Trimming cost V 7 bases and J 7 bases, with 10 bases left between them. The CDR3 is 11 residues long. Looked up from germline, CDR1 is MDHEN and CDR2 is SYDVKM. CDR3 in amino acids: CASTLRGTQYF. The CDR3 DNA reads TGTGCCAGCACCCTACGGGGGACCCAGTACTTC. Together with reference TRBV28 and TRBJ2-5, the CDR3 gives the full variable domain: DVKVTQSSRYLVKRTGEKVFLECVQDMDHENMFWYRQDPGLGLRLIYFSYDVKMKEKGDIPEGYSVSREKKERFSLILESASTNQTSMYLCASTLRGTQYFGPGTRLLVL.

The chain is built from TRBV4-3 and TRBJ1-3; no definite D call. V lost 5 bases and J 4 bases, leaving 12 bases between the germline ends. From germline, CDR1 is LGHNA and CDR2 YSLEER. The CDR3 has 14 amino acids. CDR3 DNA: TGCGCCAGCAGCGGACTACCGTCCGGAAACACCATATATTTT. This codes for CASSGLPSGNTIYF.

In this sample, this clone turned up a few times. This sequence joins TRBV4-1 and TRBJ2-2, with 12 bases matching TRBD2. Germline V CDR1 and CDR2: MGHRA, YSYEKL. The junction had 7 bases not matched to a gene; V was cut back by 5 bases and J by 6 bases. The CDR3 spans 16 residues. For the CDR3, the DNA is TGCGCCAGCAGCTTTCGGACTAGCGGGGATTCCGGGGAGCTGTTTTTT. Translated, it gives CASSFRTSGDSGELFF.